The TCR beta chain under discussion was sequenced for a study of blood T cell repertoires in COVID-19 (dated by TCRdb to about 2020). Concerning the study at large: The collaborator samples originated in the United States, Italy and Spain and spanned the acute and convalescent phases of COVID-19. The material from the prospective study consisted of cDNA or gDNA derived from T cells, B-cell-depleted T cells, or PBMCs. The dataset comprised deeply sampled blood TCRbeta repertoires from subjects exposed to, actively infected with, or recovered from COVID-19. The repertoires were released in a freely available public database intended as a resource for research on the immune response to SARS-CoV-2. The samples were drawn from two sources: the first 160 participants of the ongoing ImmuneRACE study, and 1,000 to 1,500 subjects contributed by 6 global collaborators. Sample metadata almost always included a de-identified subject ID, COVID-19 status, age in years and sex. Where available, HLA class I and class II types were obtained from metadata supplied by the sample provider rather than from assay-based typing. General conclusions and limits of the study: Clinical and demographic metadata were provided uncurated, with the amount varying by source and participant.

The immunoSEQ Assay, a bias-controlled multiplex PCR, was used to amplify TCRbeta CDR3 regions from genomic DNA. Turning to the authors' computational methods: Within the assay, amplification of reference gene primers was used to estimate how many nucleated cells each sample contained. To quantify the absolute abundance of each unique TCRbeta CDR3 rearrangement, sequence reads were collapsed and filtered. For each sample, productive Simpson clonality was calculated as the square root of Simpson's diversity index across productive rearrangements. TCRdb re-hosts the immuneACCESS table, in-frame sequences only. Its copies lack some clones; in the studies checked, an unresolved V gene accounts for under half of them, and the cause for the rest is not known. The V and J calls and clone size are taken from that table; D and trimming were inferred from the DNA. Here the sample has about 70,000 clones; approximately 89% occur a single time. 8.2% of the sample belongs to the ten largest clones.

Each collaborating institution followed its own protocols to collect whole blood in K2EDTA tubes. For TCRbeta analysis, collaborators shipped samples as frozen whole blood, isolated PBMCs, or DNA extracted from either of those sample types. Based on the germline V gene (reference sequence), the CDR1 and CDR2 sequences are LGHDT and YNNKEL. The trim is 5 bases for V and 4 bases for J, with a gap of 14 bases between the germline ends. Including cysteine and phenylalanine, the CDR3 has 14 amino acids. The CDR3 DNA has 42 bases and is translated from base 1. Comment on this clone: Its antigen is not yet known. Base quality data are lacking; no much larger clone is found one base away.

Recombination linked TRBV3-1 (or the pseudogene TRBV3-2) to TRBJ2-5; the D segment could be TRBD1, given 6 matching bases. The sample comprised peripheral blood. The source of this sequence is a man in his fifties with active COVID-19. The DNA is as follows: TGTGCCAGCAGCGTACAGGGTTTTCGAGAGACCCAGTACTTC. Its amino acids are CASSVQGFRETQYF.